This TCR beta chain derives from a study of identical twins. Whole-study results and caveats: Excess sharing by twins proved weaker in beta out-of-frame sequences.

The sample holds a few counts of this clonotype. What it recognizes is unknown. An end of the junction does not agree with germline; a read error may underlie this. CDR1 SGDLS and CDR2 YYNGEE come from the germline V gene. The CDR3 is 14 residues long. Donors were all healthy Caucasians. cDNA carried unique molecular identifiers, and a universal primer site was added by template switching. TCRdb independently ran MiXCR on the 5' RACE reads; one entry per CDR3 protein. This table has 1.5 million to 2 million distinct CDR3 sequences, under 35% appearing once. The sequence was collected from a newborn girl in good health. The sample taken for sequencing was cord blood. The chain joins TRBV9 to TRBJ2-1; no clear D. The CDR3 protein is CASSARPSHNEQFF. CDR3 coding DNA: TGTGCCAGCAGCGCACGGCCCTCCCACAATGAGCAGTTCTTC.